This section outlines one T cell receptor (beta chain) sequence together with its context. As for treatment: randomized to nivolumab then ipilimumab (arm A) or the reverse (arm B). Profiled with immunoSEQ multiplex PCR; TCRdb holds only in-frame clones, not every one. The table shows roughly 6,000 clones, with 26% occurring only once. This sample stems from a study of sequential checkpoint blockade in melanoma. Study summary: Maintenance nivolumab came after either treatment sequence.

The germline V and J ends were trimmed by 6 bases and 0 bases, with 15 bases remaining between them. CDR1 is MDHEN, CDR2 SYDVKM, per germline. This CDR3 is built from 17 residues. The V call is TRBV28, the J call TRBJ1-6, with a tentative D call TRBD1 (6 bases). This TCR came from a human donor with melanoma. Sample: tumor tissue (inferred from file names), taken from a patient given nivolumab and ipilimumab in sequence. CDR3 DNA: TGTGCCAGCAGGCCCAGTGAGGGGGGCTCCTATAATTCACCCCTCCACTTT. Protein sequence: CASRPSEGGSYNSPLHF.